The 27 T cell receptor beta chains in this list originate from one sample, sequenced in a study of shared clonotypes between healthy human individuals. Naive-designated CD8 cells lacked CD45RO, were positively enriched for CCR7, and omitted terminally differentiated effector memory CD45RA+ cells. Clones were sequenced by immunoSEQ multiplex PCR, and TCRdb holds only the in-frame ones, with some missing. The sample lists millions of clones; about 93% were seen once. Sequenced sample: naive CD8+ T cells from PBMCs. These receptors came from a young man in good health. Some clones in this sample may be carry-over from other donors' samples.

J is TRBJ1-2 and V is TRBV4-2; D is undetermined. The CDR3 is 15 amino acids. Trimming stripped 4 bases from V and 3 bases from J, with 15 bases between. The germline V gene has CDR1 LGHNA and CDR2 YNFKEQ. The CDR3 coding sequence is TGTGCCAGCAGCCCTAAGATAGGACGGGACTATGGCTACACCTTC. It encodes CASSPKIGRDYGYTF.

Details on this clone: This sample also contains other DNA sequences that code for the same CDR3. This chain links TRBV27 with TRBJ2-1; TRBD1 aligns across 11 bases. CDR1 MNHEY and CDR2 SMNVEV come from the germline V gene (reference sequence). This CDR3 has 15 amino acids. V was clipped by 3 bases and J by 4 bases; unmatched bases: 2. The CDR3 spells CASSFGTGGYNEQFF. DNA for the CDR3: TGTGCCAGCAGTTTTGGGACAGGGGGGTACAATGAGCAGTTCTTC.

The V call is TRBV14, the J call TRBJ2-3, with 12 bases matching TRBD2. After removal of 4 bases from V and 0 bases from J, the junction contained 2 bases not matched to a gene. From germline, CDR1 is SGHDN and CDR2 FVKESK. CDR3 size: 16 residues. DNA for the CDR3: TGTGCCAGCAGCCTCGGACTAGCGGGAAGCACAGATACGCAGTATTTT. Encoded protein: CASSLGLAGSTDTQYF.

The V and J genes are TRBV9 and TRBJ2-7; D not resolved. Germline assignment: CDR1 SGDLS and CDR2 YYNGEE. The CDR3 totals 15 residues. V shed 0 bases and J shed 0 bases, with 10 bases lying between them. In DNA form, the CDR3 reads TGTGCCAGCAGCGTAGGATGGGCTAGCTCCTACGAGCAGTACTTC. It yields the protein CASSVGWASSYEQYF.

The CDR3 here is CAWSAGDVYEQYF. The CDR3, as DNA: TGTGCCTGGAGTGCAGGGGATGTCTACGAGCAGTACTTC. The genes are TRBV30 and TRBJ2-7; a possible D gene is TRBD1 (6 bases). The length of the CDR3 is 13 residues. The V end lost 1 base, the J end lost 3 bases, and 10 bases lay between the germline ends. Looked up from germline, CDR1 is GTSNPN and CDR2 is SVGIG (reference sequence).

V gene TRBV2 combines with J gene TRBJ2-1, with a tentative D call TRBD2 (6 bases). Germline-derived CDR1 and CDR2 are SNHLY and FYNNEI. The CDR3 spans 16 residues. V gave up 5 bases and J gave up 6 bases, with 20 bases separating them. The CDR3: CASSSRGGRSGNEQFF. The CDR3 DNA reads TGTGCCAGCAGTTCCCGAGGTGGGAGGTCGGGCAATGAGCAGTTCTTC.

The V call is TRBV15, the J call TRBJ2-2, with D perhaps given as TRBD1 or TRBD2 (5 bases each). Germline V gene sequence: CDR1 LNHNV, CDR2 YYDKDF (reference sequence). With 11 bases removed from V and 5 bases from J, the gap between germline ends came to 9 bases. The CDR3 sequence is 11 residues long. The DNA of the CDR3 is TGTGCCGCGAGGGGAACCGGGGAGCTGTTTTTT. This gives the protein CAARGTGELFF.

This rearrangement joins TRBV4-1 to TRBJ2-7; no reliable D call. The CDR3 totals 15 residues. CDR1 is MGHRA, CDR2 YSYEKL, per germline. The V end was cut by 3 bases, the J end by 4 bases, with 16 bases between. In nucleotides, the CDR3 is TGCGCCAGCAGCCACCTCGAGACGGTCCTTTACGAGCAGTACTTC. Its protein is CASSHLETVLYEQYF.

The rearrangement uses TRBV27 and TRBJ2-7, with D uncertain. V lost 5 bases, J lost 0 bases, and 11 bases lay in between. The CDR3 has 14 amino acids. Germline loops: CDR1 MNHEY, CDR2 SMNVEV (reference sequence). CDR3 bases: TGTGCCAGCAGTGTAGGGTCGGCCTCCTACGAGCAGTACTTC. It encodes CASSVGSASYEQYF.

The rearrangement joins TRBV19 to TRBJ2-2; 8 nucleotides align to TRBD2. V lost 4 bases to trimming and J lost 6 bases; unmatched junction nucleotides: 4. Germline values: CDR1 LNHDA, CDR2 SQIVND (reference sequence). This CDR3 is built from 14 residues. The CDR3 region is CASSTGGGPGELFF. Written as DNA, the CDR3 is TGTGCCAGTAGTACGGGAGGGGGTCCCGGGGAGCTGTTTTTT.

The genes are TRBV20-1 and TRBJ1-1, with no clear D. The CDR3 spans 11 residues. Germline CDR1 is DFQATT and CDR2 is SNEGSKA (reference sequence). With 7 bases removed from V and 4 bases from J, the gap between germline ends came to 10 bases. The CDR3 loop reads CSVLRGTEAFF. Written as DNA, the CDR3 is TGCAGTGTTTTGCGGGGCACTGAAGCTTTCTTT.

The chain uses TRBV6-8 and TRBJ2-7; D may be TRBD2 (5 bases). Trimming shortened V by 1 base and J by 1 base, and 8 bases separated the two germline ends. The CDR3 covers 14 residues. The germline V gene encodes CDR1 MNHGY and CDR2 SAAAGT. The CDR3 nucleotides are TGTGCCAGCAGTTACTGGGAGAAATCCTACGAGCAGTACTTC. It yields the protein CASSYWEKSYEQYF.

The chain carries TRBV7-9 and TRBJ2-7; D remains ambiguous. From germline, CDR1 is SEHNR and CDR2 FQNEAQ (reference sequence). Trimming pared 2 bases from V and 0 bases from J, leaving 11 bases between. CDR3 length: 15 amino acids. The CDR3 reads CASSLKQLHSYEQYF. The CDR3 bases are TGTGCCAGCAGCTTAAAGCAGCTACACTCCTACGAGCAGTACTTC.

CDR3 protein: CASSYARGAGQPQHF. CDR3 coding DNA: TGTGCCAGCAGTTACGCCCGGGGGGCTGGTCAGCCCCAGCATTTT. The V call is TRBV27, the J call TRBJ1-5; TRBD1 might be the D (6 bases). V lost 4 bases and J 6 bases, leaving 16 bases between the germline ends. The CDR3 covers 15 residues. CDR1 is MNHEY and CDR2 is SMNVEV in the germline V gene (reference sequence).

The chain combines TRBV27 with TRBJ2-7; tentatively, D is TRBD1 or TRBD2 (5 bases each). Germline CDR1 MNHEY, CDR2 SMNVEV (reference sequence). Trimming left V 5 bases short and J 0 bases short, with 17 bases between. This CDR3 has 16 amino acids. CDR3 amino acids: CASSPGTGEVSYEQYF. CDR3 sequence (DNA): TGTGCCAGCAGTCCAGGGACGGGTGAGGTCTCCTACGAGCAGTACTTC.

The chain has TRBV28 and TRBJ1-5; no firm D call. This CDR3 contains 15 residues. CDR1 and CDR2 (germline): MDHEN, SYDVKM. Trimming took 5 bases from V and 3 from J, leaving 14 bases between them. This CDR3 reads CASSTPTFPNQPQHF. In DNA form, the CDR3 reads TGTGCCAGCAGTACCCCGACATTTCCCAATCAGCCCCAGCATTTT.

A note on this clone: A read error may account for a junction end that differs from germline. V and J are TRBV7-3 and TRBJ1-5; TRBD1 might be the D (5 bases). Germline V gene data show CDR1 as SGHTA and CDR2 as FQGTGA. The length of the CDR3 is 19 residues. As DNA, the CDR3 is TGTGCCAGCGGCTTGTTGACAGTGGGGGAAACATATAGCAATCAGCCCCAGCATTTT. Its translation: CASGLLTVGETYSNQPQHF.

The chain has TRBV7-9 and TRBJ1-1, with a possible D match to TRBD1 (6 bases). Trimming left V 10 bases short and J 4 bases short, with 22 bases between. This CDR3 is built from 15 residues. Germline CDR1 and CDR2: SEHNR and FQNEAQ (reference sequence). The CDR3 DNA reads TGTGCCACCGATCCCTTGCAGGGGCCCAGCACTGAAGCTTTCTTT. It specifies CATDPLQGPSTEAFF.

A few counts support this clone. This rearrangement joins TRBV6-1 to TRBJ1-1; maybe TRBD1 (6 bases). V was trimmed by 11 bases and J by 4 bases, leaving 17 bases between them. The length of the CDR3 is 13 residues. CDR1 is MNHNS and CDR2 is SASEGT in the germline V gene. The CDR3 DNA reads TGTGCCTCGAGGGGGGGACGGATCACTGAAGCTTTCTTT. This gives the protein CASRGGRITEAFF.

The rearrangement links TRBV6-5 to TRBJ2-7; D gene unclear. The CDR3 is made up of 13 amino acids. CDR1 is MNHEY, CDR2 SVGAGI, per germline. Trimming shortened V by 2 bases and J by 2 bases, and 7 bases separated the two germline ends. CDR3 nucleotides: TGTGCCAGCAGTTACGGAGTCACCTACGAGCAGTACTTC. As protein: CASSYGVTYEQYF.

The chain is built from TRBV27 and TRBJ2-7; the D gene is possibly TRBD2 (7 bases). Trimming removed 3 bases from V and 1 base from J, with 16 bases in between. Looked up from germline, CDR1 is MNHEY and CDR2 is SMNVEV (reference sequence). The CDR3 totals 16 residues. The CDR3 is CASSFLGGDGSYEQYF. CDR3 coding DNA: TGTGCCAGCAGTTTCTTAGGGGGGGATGGGTCCTACGAGCAGTACTTC.

The chain uses TRBV29-1 and TRBJ2-1; D is uncertain. The CDR3 consists of 14 residues. CDR1 SQVTM and CDR2 ANQGSEA come from the germline V gene. With 4 bases removed from V and 2 bases from J, the gap between germline ends came to 12 bases. The CDR3 here is CSVVPGRTYNEQFF. Here the CDR3 DNA reads TGCAGCGTTGTCCCTGGGCGCACCTACAATGAGCAGTTCTTC.

The V and J genes are TRBV2 and TRBJ1-1; 7 nucleotides match TRBD1. Trimming took 4 bases from V and 8 from J; bases not matched to a gene: 4. From germline, CDR1 is SNHLY and CDR2 FYNNEI. This CDR3 spans 12 amino acids. The CDR3 spells CASSVGDREAFF. In nucleotides, the CDR3 is TGTGCCAGCAGTGTGGGGGACAGAGAAGCTTTCTTT.

This chain links TRBV27 with TRBJ2-1; 7 bases are shared with TRBD1. Germline V gene lookup returns CDR1 MNHEY and CDR2 SMNVEV (reference sequence). V was clipped by 4 bases and J by 6 bases; unmatched bases: 9. The CDR3 contains 15 residues. The CDR3 loop is CASSYQGVLGNEQFF. The CDR3 region has the DNA TGTGCCAGCAGTTATCAGGGGGTACTGGGCAATGAGCAGTTCTTC.

CDR3 nucleotide sequence: TGTGCCAGCAGCTTAGAAGGAGGTTCCTACGAGCAGTACTTC. Its translation is CASSLEGGSYEQYF. The rearrangement links TRBV7-3 to TRBJ2-7; D might be TRBD2 (5 bases). Germline-derived CDR1 and CDR2 are SGHTA and FQGTGA. Trimming left V 2 bases short and J 1 base short, with 9 bases between. The length of the CDR3 is 14 residues.

The chain is built from TRBV7-3 and TRBJ1-2, with D perhaps matching TRBD1 (5 bases). Germline lookup yields CDR1 SGHTA and CDR2 FQGTGA. V was trimmed by 2 bases and J by 2 bases, leaving 18 bases between them. The CDR3 has 17 residues. CDR3 region: CASSLYKVKGRNYGYTF. CDR3 DNA: TGTGCCAGCAGCTTATACAAAGTAAAGGGGCGAAACTATGGCTACACCTTC. The full variable domain, in which reference TRBV7-3 and TRBJ1-2 provide the parts outside the CDR3, is GAGVSQTPSNKVTEKGKYVELRCDPISGHTALYWYRQSLGQGPEFLIYFQGTGAADDSGLPNDRFFAVRPEGSVSTLKIQRTERGDSAVYLCASSLYKVKGRNYGYTFGSGTRLTVV.

The chain combines TRBV27 with TRBJ2-2; D might be TRBD1 (6 bases). Germline V gene sequence: CDR1 MNHEY, CDR2 SMNVEV (reference sequence). The CDR3 is 15 residues long. The V and J ends lost 3 bases and 7 bases respectively, with 15 bases between them. As DNA, the CDR3 is TGTGCCAGCAGTTTGCAACGAGGGGGTGGCGGGGAGCTGTTTTTT. Amino acids: CASSLQRGGGGELFF.